One sample yielded the 23 T cell receptor beta chains listed below, sequenced in a study of cytomegalovirus exposure and HLA in healthy donors. PCR employed 60 Vbeta and 13 Jbeta primers. The table came from immunoSEQ multiplex PCR; TCRdb's copy has only in-frame clones and leaves some out. This sample has 95,000 to 150,000 clones, with 70% to 85% found just once. Sequenced material: PBMCs. The receptors were gathered from a woman between 40 and 50 years old in good health and CMV-seropositive.

The rearrangement uses TRBV2 and TRBJ2-5; 8 nucleotides match TRBD1. Germline V gene lookup returns CDR1 SNHLY and CDR2 FYNNEI. V lost 3 bases, J lost 14 bases, and 11 bases stayed unmatched. The CDR3 extends over 13 amino acids. CDR3 DNA: TGTGCCAGCAGTGATCAGGGGGCGCAAGACTGCTACTTC. Amino acid sequence: CASSDQGAQDCYF.

The chain has TRBV27 and TRBJ1-5; tentative D call: TRBD1 (5 bases). The CDR3 is made up of 16 amino acids. The germline V gene has CDR1 MNHEY and CDR2 SMNVEV (reference sequence). V was shortened by 4 bases and J by 0 bases, with 13 bases between the two germline ends. CDR3 loop: CASSSSRDHSNQPQHF. Written as DNA, the CDR3 is TGTGCCAGCAGTTCCAGCAGGGATCATAGCAATCAGCCCCAGCATTTT.

This chain joins TRBV25-1 and TRBJ2-5; TRBD1 matches 8 bases. The CDR3 consists of 15 residues. Looked up from germline, CDR1 is MGHDK and CDR2 is SYGVNS. Trimming at V came to 8 bases and at J to 2 bases, leaving 10 bases not matched to a gene. CDR3: CASGGRRGLQETQYF. In DNA form, the CDR3 reads TGTGCCAGCGGGGGACGCAGGGGGCTACAAGAGACCCAGTACTTC.

The rearrangement joins TRBV5-1 to TRBJ2-7; 10 nucleotides match TRBD2. The V gene's germline CDR1 is SGHRS and CDR2 YFSETQ. V lost 1 base to trimming and J lost 7 bases; unmatched junction nucleotides: 8. The CDR3 extends over 15 amino acids. The DNA of the CDR3 is TGCGCCAGCAGCTTGCCCCTGGCTAGCGGGAGTGAGCAGTACTTC. Protein sequence: CASSLPLASGSEQYF. The whole variable domain, filled in from reference TRBV5-1 and TRBJ2-7, reads KAGVTQTPRYLIKTRGQQVTLSCSPISGHRSVSWYQQTPGQGLQFLFEYFSETQRNKGNFPGRFSGRQFSNSRSEMNVSTLELGDSALYLCASSLPLASGSEQYFGPGTRLTVT.

The chain couples TRBV27 to TRBJ1-5; maybe TRBD1 (6 bases). This CDR3 contains 13 residues. The V gene lost 8 bases and the J gene lost 0 bases, with 8 bases spanning the gap. The germline V gene has CDR1 MNHEY and CDR2 SMNVEV (reference sequence). The DNA for the CDR3 is TGTGCCAGCGGACAGTTTAGCAATCAGCCCCAGCATTTT. Protein product: CASGQFSNQPQHF.

The chain recombines TRBV29-1 with TRBJ2-7; tentatively, D is TRBD1 (5 bases). Germline loops: CDR1 SQVTM, CDR2 ANQGSEA. V lost 4 bases and J lost 3, with 7 bases in between. The CDR3 sequence is 11 residues long. CDR3 in amino acids: CSVAQGYEQYF. DNA of the CDR3: TGCAGCGTTGCCCAGGGCTACGAGCAGTACTTC.

V gene TRBV19 combines with J gene TRBJ1-2, with D possibly TRBD1 on 6 matching bases. Germline CDR1 and CDR2: LNHDA and SQIVND (reference sequence). Deletions cut 3 bases from V and 2 bases from J, with 10 bases between. The length of the CDR3 is 14 residues. The CDR3 is CASSISRGNYGYTF. The CDR3 DNA follows: TGTGCCAGTAGTATTTCGAGGGGGAACTATGGCTACACCTTC.

The genes are TRBV5-4 and TRBJ2-3; TRBD2 aligns across 7 bases. Germline lookup yields CDR1 SGHNT and CDR2 YYREEE (reference sequence). V was clipped by 2 bases and J by 5 bases; unmatched bases: 11. The length of the CDR3 is 16 residues. The DNA of the CDR3 is TGTGCCAGCAGCTTAGTAGGCGGGAGCAGTAAAGATACGCAGTATTTT. Protein sequence: CASSLVGGSSKDTQYF.

This chain connects TRBV4-1 to TRBJ2-2, with a weak D call TRBD1 (6 bases). The CDR3 is 14 residues long. Germline V lookup: CDR1 MGHRA, CDR2 YSYEKL. Trimming removed 0 bases from V and 6 bases from J, with 8 bases in between. CDR3 sequence: CASSQDQGPGELFF. CDR3 bases: TGCGCCAGCAGCCAAGATCAGGGGCCCGGGGAGCTGTTTTTT.

V is TRBV29-1 and J is TRBJ2-7; 10 bases line up with TRBD1. Germline values: CDR1 SQVTM, CDR2 ANQGSEA. This CDR3 region has 13 residues. V lost 4 bases to trimming and J lost 6 bases; unmatched junction nucleotides: 6. For the CDR3, the DNA is TGCAGCGTTGGGGGGACAGGGGTCCTCGAGCAGTACTTC. Translated, it gives CSVGGTGVLEQYF.

A few counts support this clone. DNA for the CDR3: TGCGCCAGCAGCTTTGTGTGGCAGCCCACTAACAATGAGCAGTTCTTC. Translating it yields CASSFVWQPTNNEQFF. The chain links TRBV5-1 to TRBJ2-1, with no clear D. The germline V gene has CDR1 SGHRS and CDR2 YFSETQ. This CDR3 region has 16 residues. Between the trimmed V and J ends, which lost 2 bases and 5 bases, there was a span of 17 bases.

The chain links TRBV11-2 to TRBJ1-1; D gene unclear. The germline CDR1 and CDR2 sequences are SGHAT and FQNNGV. The CDR3 is made up of 12 amino acids. Trimming removed 6 bases from V and 1 base from J, with 6 bases in between. The chain's CDR3 is CASREKNTEAFF. The CDR3 region has the DNA TGTGCCAGCAGGGAGAAGAACACTGAAGCTTTCTTT.

This chain connects TRBV5-1 to TRBJ2-5; tentative D call: TRBD1 (6 bases). Germline loops: CDR1 SGHRS, CDR2 YFSETQ. V lost 0 bases and J 2 bases, leaving 17 bases between the germline ends. There are 17 residues in the CDR3. CDR3 bases: TGCGCCAGCAGCTTGGGGTCCGGGACAACACTGCAAGAGACCCAGTACTTC. It yields the protein CASSLGSGTTLQETQYF.

V gene TRBV19 combines with J gene TRBJ1-3; D is undetermined. Germline V gives CDR1 LNHDA, CDR2 SQIVND (reference sequence). This CDR3 is built from 14 residues. V lost 4 bases, J lost 0 bases, and 7 bases lay in between. In DNA form, the CDR3 reads TGTGCCAGTAGTACCGACAACTCTGGAAACACCATATATTTT. Encoded protein: CASSTDNSGNTIYF.

In regard to this clone: The same CDR3 arises from other DNA sequences in this sample as well. CDR3: CASSLLAGGYNEQFF. The DNA of the CDR3 is TGCGCCAGCAGCTTACTAGCGGGGGGTTACAATGAGCAGTTCTTC. V usage is TRBV10-2 and J usage is TRBJ2-1; TRBD2 aligns across 12 bases. The trim removed 6 bases at V and 4 bases at J, leaving 4 bases unmatched. The CDR3 spans 15 residues. From germline, CDR1 is WSHSY and CDR2 SAAADI.

This sequence joins TRBV28 and TRBJ2-6; D is unclear. V lost 3 bases and J 4 bases, leaving 13 bases between the germline ends. The CDR3 is 16 residues long. Germline CDR1 and CDR2: MDHEN and SYDVKM. DNA for the CDR3: TGTGCCAGCAGTTTCGTCGCACAGCCGGGGGCCAACGTCCTGACTTTC. Translating gives CASSFVAQPGANVLTF.

This clone was seen a few times. The chain couples TRBV28 to TRBJ1-4; TRBD1 matches at 7 bases. V shed 6 bases and J 3 bases; nucleotides not matched to a gene: 10. CDR3 length equals 16 residues. Germline CDR1 and CDR2: MDHEN and SYDVKM. The CDR3 protein is CASRPYQGQPNEKLFF. CDR3 nucleotide sequence: TGTGCCAGCAGACCGTACCAGGGACAGCCTAATGAAAAACTGTTTTTT. The complete variable domain, with remaining parts taken from reference TRBV28 and TRBJ1-4, reads DVKVTQSSRYLVKRTGEKVFLECVQDMDHENMFWYRQDPGLGLRLIYFSYDVKMKEKGDIPEGYSVSREKKERFSLILESASTNQTSMYLCASRPYQGQPNEKLFFGSGTQLSVL.

The chain has TRBV4-1 and TRBJ2-7, with TRBD2 matching over 7 bases. The J segment lost 0 bases and the V segment lost 4 bases, leaving 6 bases of the junction unmatched. Germline-derived CDR1 and CDR2 are MGHRA and YSYEKL. The CDR3 is made up of 15 amino acids. The CDR3 reads CASSPQRGYSYEQYF. Written as DNA, the CDR3 is TGCGCCAGCAGCCCTCAGCGGGGTTACTCCTACGAGCAGTACTTC.

Comments on this clone: The junction and the germline gene differ at one end; a read error may be behind it. The rearrangement joins TRBV7-9 to TRBJ1-4; 8 bases match TRBD1. Germline V gives CDR1 SEHNR, CDR2 FQNEAQ (reference sequence). The CDR3 contains 16 residues. The CDR3 DNA sequence: TGTTCCAGCAGCCCGCCGACAGGGGAAGGATTTGAAAAACTGTTTTTT. Translated: CSSSPPTGEGFEKLFF.

The rearrangement uses TRBV2 and TRBJ1-2; 7 nucleotides align to TRBD1. Per the germline V gene, CDR1 is SNHLY and CDR2 is FYNNEI. The junction had 5 bases not matched to a gene; V was cut back by 4 bases and J by 3 bases. The CDR3 is 14 amino acids. The CDR3 nucleotides are TGTGCCAGCAGTGCAGGGACAGAATACTATGGCTACACCTTC. Protein: CASSAGTEYYGYTF. Variable domain in full (rest from reference TRBV2 and TRBJ1-2): EPEVTQTPSHQVTQMGQEVILRCVPISNHLYFYWYRQILGQKVEFLVSFYNNEISEKSEIFDDQFSVERPDGSNFTLKIRSTKLEDSAMYFCASSAGTEYYGYTFGSGTRLTVV.

A word on this clone: Other DNA sequences in this specimen translate into the identical CDR3. The chain couples TRBV30 to TRBJ1-1; maybe TRBD1 (5 bases). V was pared by 4 bases and J by 0 bases, with 9 bases between. CDR3 size: 13 residues. The V gene's germline CDR1 is GTSNPN and CDR2 SVGIG (reference sequence). This CDR3 is CAWTRQLNTEAFF. The CDR3, as DNA: TGTGCCTGGACCCGACAGTTGAACACTGAAGCTTTCTTT.

This rearrangement joins TRBV6-1 to TRBJ2-7; D is perhaps TRBD1 (6 bases). V was shortened by 4 bases and J by 7 bases, with 17 bases between the two germline ends. Germline assignment: CDR1 MNHNS and CDR2 SASEGT. The CDR3 is made up of 14 amino acids. The CDR3 loop reads CASSGYQGFREQYF. The CDR3 DNA sequence: TGTGCCAGCAGTGGTTACCAGGGGTTCAGGGAGCAGTACTTC.

The chain carries TRBV29-1 and TRBJ1-1; D is perhaps TRBD1 (5 bases). Germline CDR1 reads SQVTM; CDR2 reads ANQGSEA. The V end was cut by 6 bases, the J end by 0 bases, with 17 bases between. The CDR3 contains 15 residues. The DNA of the CDR3 is TGCAGCGTCGAAAATCAGGGAAGCGTGAACACTGAAGCTTTCTTT. It translates to CSVENQGSVNTEAFF.